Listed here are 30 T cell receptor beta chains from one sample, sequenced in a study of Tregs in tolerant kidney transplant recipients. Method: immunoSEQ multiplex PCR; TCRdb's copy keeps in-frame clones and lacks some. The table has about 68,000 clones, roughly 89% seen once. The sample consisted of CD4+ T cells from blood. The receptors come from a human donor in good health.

CDR3 sequence (DNA): TGTGCCAGCAGTGAATCCGGACAGTCCTATGGCTACACCTTC. This encodes CASSESGQSYGYTF. This chain links TRBV2 with TRBJ1-2; perhaps TRBD1 as D (6 bases). CDR3 length: 14 residues. Deletions cut 2 bases from V and 4 bases from J, with 11 bases between. Per the germline V gene, CDR1 is SNHLY and CDR2 is FYNNEI.

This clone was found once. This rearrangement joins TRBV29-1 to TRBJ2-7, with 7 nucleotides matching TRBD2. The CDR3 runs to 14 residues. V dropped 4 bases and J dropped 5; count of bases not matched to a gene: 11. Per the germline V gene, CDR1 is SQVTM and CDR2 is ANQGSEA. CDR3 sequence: CSVVASGRGDEQYF. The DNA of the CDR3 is TGCAGCGTTGTCGCTAGCGGACGGGGGGACGAGCAGTACTTC.

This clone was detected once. CDR3: CASTGSTSGQETQYF. CDR3 sequence (DNA): TGTGCCAGCACAGGGTCGACTAGCGGACAAGAGACCCAGTACTTC. This rearrangement joins TRBV2 to TRBJ2-5; 9 bases are a match to TRBD2. Germline V gene sequence: CDR1 SNHLY, CDR2 FYNNEI. CDR3 size: 15 residues. Germline trimming cut 7 bases from V and 2 bases from J; bases unmatched to any gene: 8.

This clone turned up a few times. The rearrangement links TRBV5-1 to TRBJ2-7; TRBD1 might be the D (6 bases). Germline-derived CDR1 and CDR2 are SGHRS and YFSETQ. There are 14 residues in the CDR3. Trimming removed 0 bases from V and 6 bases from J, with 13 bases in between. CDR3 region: CASSLDGRGSEQYF. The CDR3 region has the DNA TGCGCCAGCAGCTTGGATGGCAGGGGTAGCGAGCAGTACTTC.

The CDR3 reads CASSLNTGQGYEQYF. The CDR3 DNA reads as TGTGCCAGCAGCTTAAATACGGGACAGGGGTACGAGCAGTACTTC. V gene TRBV7-8 combines with J gene TRBJ2-7; TRBD1 matches at 10 bases. CDR3 size: 15 residues. J was trimmed by 4 bases and V by 2 bases; bases with no gene match: 5. Germline V CDR1 and CDR2: SGHVS, FQNEAQ. Filled out from reference TRBV7-8 and TRBJ2-7, the complete variable domain reads GAGVSQSPRYKVAKRGQDVALRCDPISGHVSLFWYQQALGQGPEFLTYFQNEAQLDKSGLPSDRFFAERPEGSVSTLKIQRTQQEDSAVYLCASSLNTGQGYEQYFGPGTRLTVT.

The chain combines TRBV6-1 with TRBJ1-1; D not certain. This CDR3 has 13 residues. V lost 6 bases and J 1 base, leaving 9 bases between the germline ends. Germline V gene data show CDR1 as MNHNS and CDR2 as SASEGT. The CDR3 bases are TGTGCCAGCAGCCTCCGCGAGAACACTGAAGCTTTCTTT. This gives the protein CASSLRENTEAFF.

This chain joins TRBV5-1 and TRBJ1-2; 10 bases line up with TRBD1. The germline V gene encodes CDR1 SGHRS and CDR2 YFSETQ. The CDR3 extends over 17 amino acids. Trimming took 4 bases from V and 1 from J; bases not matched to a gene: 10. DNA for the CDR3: TGCGCCAGCAGCCCCAAAAGGACAGGGGGTTTTAACTATGGCTACACCTTC. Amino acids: CASSPKRTGGFNYGYTF.

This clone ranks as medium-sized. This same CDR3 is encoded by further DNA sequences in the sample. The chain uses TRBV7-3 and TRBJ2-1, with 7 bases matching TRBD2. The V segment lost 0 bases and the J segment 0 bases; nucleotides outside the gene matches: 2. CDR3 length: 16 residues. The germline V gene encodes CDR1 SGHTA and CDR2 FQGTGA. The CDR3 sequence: CASSLTGGSSYNEQFF. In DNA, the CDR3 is TGTGCCAGCAGCTTAACGGGAGGGAGCTCCTACAATGAGCAGTTCTTC.

The CDR3 nucleotides read TGTGCCAGCTCAAAGGGTGCAGGGCCGGGGAACACTGAAGCTTTCTTT. Its translation is CASSKGAGPGNTEAFF. V is TRBV18 and J is TRBJ1-1; D perhaps matches TRBD1 (5 bases). This CDR3 is built from 16 residues. V gave up 5 bases and J gave up 1 base, with 17 bases separating them. Germline-derived CDR1 and CDR2 are KGHSH and LQKENI.

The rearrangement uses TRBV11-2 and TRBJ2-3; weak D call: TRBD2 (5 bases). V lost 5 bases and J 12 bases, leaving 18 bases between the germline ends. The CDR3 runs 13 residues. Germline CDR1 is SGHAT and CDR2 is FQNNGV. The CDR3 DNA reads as TGTGCCAGCAGCACCTTTAGCGTGCATCGCCAGTATTTT. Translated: CASSTFSVHRQYF.

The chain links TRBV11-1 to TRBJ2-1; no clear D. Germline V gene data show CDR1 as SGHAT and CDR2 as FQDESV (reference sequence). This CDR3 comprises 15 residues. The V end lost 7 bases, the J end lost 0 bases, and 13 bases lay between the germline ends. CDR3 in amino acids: CASTQRSASYNEQFF. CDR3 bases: TGTGCCAGCACTCAAAGATCGGCCTCCTACAATGAGCAGTTCTTC.

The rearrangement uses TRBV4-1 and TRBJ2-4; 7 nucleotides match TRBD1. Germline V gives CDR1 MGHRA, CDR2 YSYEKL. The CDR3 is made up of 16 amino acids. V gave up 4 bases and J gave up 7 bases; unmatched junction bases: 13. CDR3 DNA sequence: TGCGCCAGCAGCCCCCTCTACAGGGGTCCGAGGAACATTCAGTACTTC. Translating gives CASSPLYRGPRNIQYF.

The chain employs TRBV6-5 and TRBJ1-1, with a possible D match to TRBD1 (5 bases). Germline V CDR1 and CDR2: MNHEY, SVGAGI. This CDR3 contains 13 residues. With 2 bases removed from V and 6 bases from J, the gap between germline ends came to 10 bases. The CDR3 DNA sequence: TGTGCCAGCAGTTACGAGGGGTGGGCTGAAGCTTTCTTT. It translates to CASSYEGWAEAFF.

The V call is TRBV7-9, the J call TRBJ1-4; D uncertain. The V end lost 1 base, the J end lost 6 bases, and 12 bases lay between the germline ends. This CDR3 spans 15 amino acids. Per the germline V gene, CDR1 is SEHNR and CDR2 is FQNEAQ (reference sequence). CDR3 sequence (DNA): TGTGCCAGCAGCTTAGGGGGTCCTGGGGATGAAAAACTGTTTTTT. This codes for CASSLGGPGDEKLFF.

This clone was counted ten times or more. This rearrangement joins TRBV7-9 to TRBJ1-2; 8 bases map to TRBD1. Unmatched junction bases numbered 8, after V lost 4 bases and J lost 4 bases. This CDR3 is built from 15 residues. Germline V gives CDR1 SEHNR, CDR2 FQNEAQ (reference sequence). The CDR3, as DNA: TGTGCCAGCAGCTCGAGCGACAGGGGTACCTATGGCTACACCTTC. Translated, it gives CASSSSDRGTYGYTF.

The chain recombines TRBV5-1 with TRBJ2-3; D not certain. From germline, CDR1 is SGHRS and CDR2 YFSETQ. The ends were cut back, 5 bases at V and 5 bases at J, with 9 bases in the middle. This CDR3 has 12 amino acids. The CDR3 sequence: CASSRVGDTQYF. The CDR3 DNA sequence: TGCGCCAGCAGTCGAGTTGGAGATACGCAGTATTTT.

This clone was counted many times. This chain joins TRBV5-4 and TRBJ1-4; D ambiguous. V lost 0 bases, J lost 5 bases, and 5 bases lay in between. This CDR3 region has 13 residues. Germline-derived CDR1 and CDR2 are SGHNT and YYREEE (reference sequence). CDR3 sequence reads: CASSLDSNEKLFF. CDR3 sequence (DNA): TGTGCCAGCAGCTTGGACTCGAATGAAAAACTGTTTTTT.

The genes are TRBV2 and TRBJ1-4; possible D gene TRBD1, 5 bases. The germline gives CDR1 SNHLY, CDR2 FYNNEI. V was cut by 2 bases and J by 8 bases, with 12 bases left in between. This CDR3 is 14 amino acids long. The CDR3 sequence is CASSESRVREKLFF. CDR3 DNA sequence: TGTGCCAGCAGTGAAAGCAGGGTTAGGGAAAAACTGTTTTTT. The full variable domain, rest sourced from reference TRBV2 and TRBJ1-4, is EPEVTQTPSHQVTQMGQEVILRCVPISNHLYFYWYRQILGQKVEFLVSFYNNEISEKSEIFDDQFSVERPDGSNFTLKIRSTKLEDSAMYFCASSESRVREKLFFGSGTQLSVL.

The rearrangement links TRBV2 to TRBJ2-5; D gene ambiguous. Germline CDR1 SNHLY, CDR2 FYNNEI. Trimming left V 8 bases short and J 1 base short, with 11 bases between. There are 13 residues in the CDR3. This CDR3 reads CASLVAVQETQYF. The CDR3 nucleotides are TGTGCCAGCTTGGTGGCTGTCCAAGAGACCCAGTACTTC.

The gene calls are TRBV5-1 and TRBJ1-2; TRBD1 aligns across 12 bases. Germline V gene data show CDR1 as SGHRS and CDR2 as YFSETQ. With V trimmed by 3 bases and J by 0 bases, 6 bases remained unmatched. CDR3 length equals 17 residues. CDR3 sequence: CASSSGTGGSPNYGYTF. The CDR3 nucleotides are TGCGCCAGCAGCTCAGGGACAGGGGGCTCCCCTAACTATGGCTACACCTTC.

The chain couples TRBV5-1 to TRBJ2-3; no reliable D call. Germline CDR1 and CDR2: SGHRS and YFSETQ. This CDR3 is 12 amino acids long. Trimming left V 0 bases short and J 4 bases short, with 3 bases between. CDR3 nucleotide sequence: TGCGCCAGCAGCTTGGTACCAGATACGCAGTATTTT. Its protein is CASSLVPDTQYF.

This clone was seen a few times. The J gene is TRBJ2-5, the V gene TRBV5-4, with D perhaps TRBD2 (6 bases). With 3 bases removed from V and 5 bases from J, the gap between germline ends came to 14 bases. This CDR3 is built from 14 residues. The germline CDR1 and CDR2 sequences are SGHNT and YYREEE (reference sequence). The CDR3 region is CASSWELASETQYF. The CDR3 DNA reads TGTGCCAGCAGCTGGGAACTAGCATCCGAGACCCAGTACTTC.

The CDR3 reads CASSAESLHYGYTF. Written as DNA, the CDR3 is TGTGCCAGCAGCGCTGAGAGCCTACACTATGGCTACACCTTC. The chain employs TRBV9 and TRBJ1-2, with no clear D. This CDR3 has 14 residues. Germline CDR1 and CDR2: SGDLS and YYNGEE. Trimming removed 3 bases from V and 3 bases from J, with 12 bases in between. The complete variable domain, with remaining parts taken from reference TRBV9 and TRBJ1-2, reads DSGVTQTPKHLITATGQRVTLRCSPRSGDLSVYWYQQSLDQGLQFLIQYYNGEERAKGNILERFSAQQFPDLHSELNLSSLELGDSALYFCASSAESLHYGYTFGSGTRLTVV.

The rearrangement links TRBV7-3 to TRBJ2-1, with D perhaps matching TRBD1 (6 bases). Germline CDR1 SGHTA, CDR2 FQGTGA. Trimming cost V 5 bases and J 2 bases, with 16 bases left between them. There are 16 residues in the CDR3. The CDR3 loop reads CASSAFGQLTYNEQFF. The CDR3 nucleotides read TGTGCCAGCAGCGCGTTTGGACAGCTTACCTACAATGAGCAGTTCTTC. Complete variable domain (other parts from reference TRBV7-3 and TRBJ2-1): GAGVSQTPSNKVTEKGKYVELRCDPISGHTALYWYRQSLGQGPEFLIYFQGTGAADDSGLPNDRFFAVRPEGSVSTLKIQRTERGDSAVYLCASSAFGQLTYNEQFFGPGTRLTVL.

The CDR3 here is CASSAGLEIYNEQFF. In nucleotides, the CDR3 is TGTGCCAGCAGTGCCGGGCTGGAGATATACAATGAGCAGTTCTTC. The V gene is TRBV6-7, the J gene TRBJ2-1, with D unclear. TRBV6-7 is an ORF for which the function is uncertain. The CDR3 totals 15 residues. Trimming took off 5 bases at V and 4 bases at J, with 15 bases between the two ends.

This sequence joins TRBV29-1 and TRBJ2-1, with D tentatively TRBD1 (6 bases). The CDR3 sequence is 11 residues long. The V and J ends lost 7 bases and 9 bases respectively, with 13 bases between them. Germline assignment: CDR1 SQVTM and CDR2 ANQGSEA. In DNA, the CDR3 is TGCAGCGAGCTACAGGGCGGTGAGCAGTTCTTC. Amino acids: CSELQGGEQFF.

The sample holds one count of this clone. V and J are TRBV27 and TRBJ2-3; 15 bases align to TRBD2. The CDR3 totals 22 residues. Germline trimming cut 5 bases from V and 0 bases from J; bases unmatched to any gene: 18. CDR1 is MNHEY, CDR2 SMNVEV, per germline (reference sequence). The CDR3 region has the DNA TGTGCCAGCAGTCCCCTCGGAGAGGGACTAGCGGGGGGCTATTCTAGCACAGATACGCAGTATTTT. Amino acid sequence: CASSPLGEGLAGGYSSTDTQYF.

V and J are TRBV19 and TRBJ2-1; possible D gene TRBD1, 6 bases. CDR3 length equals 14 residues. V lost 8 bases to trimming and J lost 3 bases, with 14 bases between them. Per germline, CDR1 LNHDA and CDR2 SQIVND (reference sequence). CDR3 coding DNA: TGTGCCAGTGGGATACAGGGTATCTACAATGAGCAGTTCTTC. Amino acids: CASGIQGIYNEQFF. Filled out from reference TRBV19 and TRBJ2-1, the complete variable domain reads DGGITQSPKYLFRKEGQNVTLSCEQNLNHDAMYWYRQDPGQGLRLIYYSQIVNDFQKGDIAEGYSVSREKKESFPLTVTSAQKNPTAFYLCASGIQGIYNEQFFGPGTRLTVL.

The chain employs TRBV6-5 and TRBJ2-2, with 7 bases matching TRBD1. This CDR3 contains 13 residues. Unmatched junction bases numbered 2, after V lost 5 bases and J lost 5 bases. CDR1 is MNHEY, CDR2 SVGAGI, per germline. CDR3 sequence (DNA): TGTGCCAGCAGTGTACAGGGGACCGGGGAGCTGTTTTTT. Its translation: CASSVQGTGELFF.

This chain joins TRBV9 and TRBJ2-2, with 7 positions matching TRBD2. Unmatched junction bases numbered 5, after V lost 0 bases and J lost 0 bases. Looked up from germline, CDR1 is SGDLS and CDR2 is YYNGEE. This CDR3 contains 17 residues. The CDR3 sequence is CASSVGGAGPNTGELFF. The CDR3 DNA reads TGTGCCAGCAGCGTAGGAGGAGCGGGGCCGAACACCGGGGAGCTGTTTTTT.